The present T cell receptor (beta chain) was sequenced within a study of cytomegalovirus exposure and HLA in healthy donors. The germline gives CDR1 SGDLS, CDR2 YYNGEE. Trimming removed 3 bases from V and 1 base from J; junction bases left unmatched: 5. The CDR3 consists of 15 residues. With 60 Vbeta and 13 Jbeta primers, the PCR was carried out. Generated by immunoSEQ multiplex PCR, the TCRdb table keeps only in-frame clones and is missing some. The table has approximately 180,000 clones, around 79% seen once. This clonotype originated in a woman aged 45-60 years in good health and CMV-seronegative. Sequenced input: PBMCs. This chain uses TRBV9 with TRBJ2-3; 7 bases map to TRBD1. Here the CDR3 reads CASSETGTGTDTQYF. CDR3 sequence (DNA): TGTGCCAGCAGCGAGACAGGGACGGGCACAGATACGCAGTATTTT.